These 32 T cell receptor beta chains share one sample of origin, sequenced in a study of T-cell memory formation after mild COVID-19. TCRdb reprocessed the 5' RACE reads via MiXCR and lists one record per CDR3 protein. The profile shows roughly 620,000 distinct CDR3 sequences, about a sixth of them singletons. Sequencing used PBMCs or a T cell subset sorted from them (not recorded which). These receptors were taken from an adult woman who had mild COVID-19 (a few samples of this study predate the infection). Cell type and time point are not known.

The chain combines TRBV5-1 with TRBJ2-7, with D perhaps given as TRBD1 or TRBD2 (5 bases each). The germline CDR1 and CDR2 sequences are SGHRS and YFSETQ. Trimming cost V 0 bases and J 2 bases, with 12 bases left between them. There are 15 residues in the CDR3. The CDR3 here is CASSLARGETYEQYF. The CDR3 DNA follows: TGCGCCAGCAGCTTGGCCCGGGGCGAAACCTACGAGCAGTACTTC.

This clonotype turned up a few times. This chain connects TRBV29-1 to TRBJ1-4, with 7 bases lining up with TRBD1. J gave up 7 bases and V 7 bases, and 9 bases lay outside the gene matches. The CDR3 consists of 13 residues. From germline, CDR1 is SQVTM and CDR2 ANQGSEA. This chain's CDR3 is CSARQGQGEKLFF. The CDR3 DNA follows: TGCAGCGCCAGACAGGGCCAAGGTGAAAAACTGTTTTTT.

The chain is built from TRBV7-9 and TRBJ2-2, with D possibly being TRBD2 (6 bases). V was pared by 5 bases and J by 4 bases, with 17 bases between. The CDR3 is 16 residues long. Germline CDR1 is SEHNR and CDR2 is FQNEAQ (reference sequence). The CDR3 is CASSPQGGTSTGELFF. CDR3 nucleotides: TGTGCCAGCAGCCCGCAGGGAGGTACGAGCACCGGGGAGCTGTTTTTT.

The chain recombines TRBV12-5 with TRBJ2-3, with 10 bases identical to TRBD1. This CDR3 comprises 15 residues. The trim removed 5 bases at V and 4 bases at J, leaving 6 bases unmatched. From germline, CDR1 is LGHNT and CDR2 FRNRAP. CDR3: CASGLRDRGSDTQYF. CDR3 DNA sequence: TGTGCTAGTGGTCTCCGGGACAGGGGATCAGATACGCAGTATTTT.

This clonotype appeared a few times. The chain carries TRBV7-3 and TRBJ1-1; tentative D call: TRBD1 (6 bases). The CDR3 runs to 14 residues. Trimming cost V 5 bases and J 5 bases, with 15 bases left between them. Per germline, CDR1 SGHTA and CDR2 FQGTGA. The CDR3 sequence is CASSLHGGTTEAFF. For the CDR3, the DNA is TGTGCCAGCAGCCTGCATGGGGGCACGACTGAAGCTTTCTTT.

The chain employs TRBV29-1 and TRBJ2-6; TRBD1 is a possible D gene (6 bases). This CDR3 contains 16 residues. Looked up from germline, CDR1 is SQVTM and CDR2 is ANQGSEA. Trimming pared 6 bases from V and 3 bases from J, leaving 18 bases between. Written as DNA, the CDR3 is TGCAGCGTAAGTCGGGACATCGACTATGGGGCCAACGTCCTGACTTTC. Its protein product is CSVSRDIDYGANVLTF.

J is TRBJ1-1 and V is TRBV20-1; D call uncertain. Germline-derived CDR1 and CDR2 are DFQATT and SNEGSKA (reference sequence). This CDR3 has 13 amino acids. V shed 7 bases and J shed 2 bases, with 14 bases lying between them. The CDR3 DNA sequence: TGCAGTGTCAGAAAGGACCTCAACACTGAAGCTTTCTTT. Residues: CSVRKDLNTEAFF.

This clonotype has more than one count but fewer than ten. The chain has TRBV5-1 and TRBJ1-2; D is ambiguous. This CDR3 is 15 amino acids long. CDR1 and CDR2 (germline): SGHRS, YFSETQ. V lost 1 base and J 5 bases, leaving 15 bases between the germline ends. CDR3 loop: CASSLTGARGYGYTF. For the CDR3, the DNA is TGCGCCAGCAGCTTGACGGGAGCCCGAGGGTATGGCTACACCTTC.

This chain connects TRBV7-9 to TRBJ2-3; D gene uncertain. V was shortened by 4 bases and J by 5 bases, with 7 bases between the two germline ends. This CDR3 region has 12 residues. Germline-derived CDR1 and CDR2 are SEHNR and FQNEAQ (reference sequence). This chain's CDR3 is CASSSWIDTQYF. The CDR3 DNA reads as TGTGCCAGCAGCTCCTGGATAGATACGCAGTATTTT.

This chain links TRBV14 with TRBJ2-7; D unresolved. Germline-derived CDR1 and CDR2 are SGHDN and FVKESK. CDR3 size: 13 residues. With 1 base removed from V and 9 bases from J, the gap between germline ends came to 13 bases. The DNA for the CDR3 is TGTGCCAGCAGCCAAGGACCGAAAGGAAGGCAGTACTTC. Its translation is CASSQGPKGRQYF.

The sample holds a few counts of this clonotype. The chain employs TRBV5-1 and TRBJ2-4; D may be TRBD2 (6 bases). Germline CDR1 and CDR2: SGHRS and YFSETQ. The CDR3 runs 16 residues. Trimming cost V 4 bases and J 0 bases, with 14 bases left between them. The CDR3 loop is CASSQGLAVAKNIQYF. For the CDR3, the DNA is TGCGCCAGCAGCCAGGGACTCGCCGTAGCCAAAAACATTCAGTACTTC.

This clonotype was picked up a small number of times. The rearrangement links TRBV18 to TRBJ1-4, with D hard to call. The CDR3 has 15 amino acids. Germline CDR1 and CDR2: KGHSH and LQKENI. Trimming left V 6 bases short and J 0 bases short, with 11 bases between. CDR3 coding DNA: TGTGCCAGCTCGCGCGACCCCGCAACTAATGAAAAACTGTTTTTT. It specifies CASSRDPATNEKLFF.

The chain carries TRBV29-1 and TRBJ1-2, with D unclear. From germline, CDR1 is SQVTM and CDR2 ANQGSEA. This CDR3 is 14 amino acids long. V was cut by 6 bases and J by 0 bases, with 14 bases left in between. CDR3: CSVFRRSSNYGYTF. DNA of the CDR3: TGCAGCGTCTTCCGGCGGTCCTCTAACTATGGCTACACCTTC.

The chain combines TRBV4-2 with TRBJ2-1; D is unresolved. CDR3 length equals 13 residues. Deletions cut 0 bases from V and 3 bases from J, with 3 bases between. CDR1 and CDR2 from the germline V gene are LGHNA and YNFKEQ. The CDR3 DNA follows: TGTGCCAGCAGCCAAGAACGCTACAATGAGCAGTTCTTC. This translates into CASSQERYNEQFF.

This clonotype has a handful of counts. J is TRBJ1-2 and V is TRBV20-1; maybe TRBD1 (5 bases). This CDR3 is 14 amino acids long. The ends were cut back, 2 bases at V and 6 bases at J, with 16 bases in the middle. Germline V gene sequence: CDR1 DFQATT, CDR2 SNEGSKA (reference sequence). The CDR3, as DNA: TGCAGTGCTAGAAATCCGGGGCACCCTCATGGCTACACCTTC. This translates into CSARNPGHPHGYTF.

This clonotype has only a few counts. The rearrangement uses TRBV5-1 and TRBJ1-1; 8 nucleotides match TRBD1. V lost 6 bases, J lost 6 bases, and 19 bases stayed unmatched. The germline gives CDR1 SGHRS, CDR2 YFSETQ. CDR3 size: 17 residues. CDR3 sequence: CASTSSLLGQGSAEAFF. In DNA, the CDR3 is TGCGCCAGCACGTCGTCCTTGCTAGGACAGGGATCCGCTGAAGCTTTCTTT.

The chain couples TRBV7-9 to TRBJ2-1; the D gene is possibly TRBD2 (5 bases). Trimming shortened V by 5 bases and J by 5 bases, and 10 bases separated the two germline ends. CDR1 SEHNR and CDR2 FQNEAQ come from the germline V gene (reference sequence). The CDR3 totals 13 residues. The CDR3 loop is CASSPGLHNEQFF. CDR3 nucleotides: TGTGCCAGCAGCCCCGGACTTCACAATGAGCAGTTCTTC.

This clonotype was detected only a few times. The chain couples TRBV9 to TRBJ2-5; D remains ambiguous. Trimming stripped 5 bases from V and 4 bases from J, with 12 bases between. The germline gives CDR1 SGDLS, CDR2 YYNGEE. The CDR3 sequence is 13 residues long. In nucleotides, the CDR3 is TGTGCCAGCAGTCAGGACGGGCTAGAGACCCAGTACTTC. Encoded protein: CASSQDGLETQYF. The variable domain in full, completed from reference TRBV9 and TRBJ2-5, reads DSGVTQTPKHLITATGQRVTLRCSPRSGDLSVYWYQQSLDQGLQFLIQYYNGEERAKGNILERFSAQQFPDLHSELNLSSLELGDSALYFCASSQDGLETQYFGPGTRLLVL.

Only a few counts were recorded for this clonotype. The rearrangement uses TRBV24-1 and TRBJ2-1, with D possibly matching TRBD1 (5 bases). Germline CDR1 reads KGHDR; CDR2 reads SFDVKD. Trimming removed 5 bases from V and 9 bases from J, with 7 bases in between. CDR3 length: 11 amino acids. CDR3 sequence reads: CATSGGIEQFF. The DNA of the CDR3 is TGTGCCACCAGTGGGGGCATTGAGCAGTTCTTC.

This sequence joins TRBV20-1 and TRBJ1-1; tentatively, D is TRBD1 (5 bases). Germline lookup yields CDR1 DFQATT and CDR2 SNEGSKA (reference sequence). This CDR3 spans 14 amino acids. Trimming took off 3 bases at V and 2 bases at J, with 13 bases between the two ends. CDR3 in DNA: TGCAGTGCTAGTCCAAAACGGACAAACACTGAAGCTTTCTTT. Amino acid sequence: CSASPKRTNTEAFF.

The V call is TRBV2, the J call TRBJ1-2; D unclear. The CDR3 is 15 residues long. V lost 7 bases to trimming and J lost 4 bases, with 19 bases between them. The germline CDR1 and CDR2 sequences are SNHLY and FYNNEI. The CDR3 DNA sequence: TGTGCCAGCAAAGAAACCCCGGGAATCGTCTATGGCTACACCTTC. As protein: CASKETPGIVYGYTF.

This clonotype appeared a few times. The rearrangement links TRBV7-2 to TRBJ1-5, with a tentative D call TRBD1 (5 bases). V dropped 2 bases and J dropped 6 bases, with 8 bases sitting between them. The germline V gene has CDR1 SGHTA and CDR2 FQGNSA. The CDR3 length is 13 residues. This chain's CDR3 is CASSLSGLQPQHF. CDR3 sequence (DNA): TGTGCCAGCAGCTTATCGGGGCTTCAGCCCCAGCATTTT.

This clonotype occurred many times. The CDR3 here is CASSLGPAGTYEQYF. The CDR3 DNA reads as TGCGCCAGCAGCTTGGGCCCAGCGGGAACCTACGAGCAGTACTTC. The chain combines TRBV5-1 with TRBJ2-7, with 7 bases that match TRBD2. CDR3 length: 15 amino acids. The germline V gene encodes CDR1 SGHRS and CDR2 YFSETQ. J was trimmed by 2 bases and V by 0 bases; bases with no gene match: 5.

The chain employs TRBV6-5 and TRBJ1-4, with D possibly matching TRBD1 (5 bases). Germline CDR1 and CDR2: MNHEY and SVGAGI. The CDR3 has 15 residues. V was cut by 6 bases and J by 8 bases, with 19 bases left in between. CDR3 amino acids: CASRSEGTAGEKLFF. CDR3 nucleotide sequence: TGTGCCAGCAGAAGTGAAGGGACGGCTGGAGAAAAACTGTTTTTT.

The chain employs TRBV5-6 and TRBJ2-7; the D is unclear. V was cut by 3 bases and J by 5 bases, with 6 bases left in between. Per germline, CDR1 SGHDT and CDR2 YYEEEE. The CDR3 consists of 11 residues. The CDR3: CASSSGNEQYF. CDR3 bases: TGTGCCAGCAGCTCAGGCAACGAGCAGTACTTC.

This chain uses TRBV7-9 with TRBJ2-1; tentatively, D is TRBD2 (6 bases). V shed 5 bases and J shed 10 bases, with 12 bases lying between them. CDR3 length equals 12 residues. Looked up from germline, CDR1 is SEHNR and CDR2 is FQNEAQ (reference sequence). This CDR3 is CASSRGGEEQFF. For the CDR3, the DNA is TGTGCCAGCAGCCGGGGAGGAGAAGAGCAGTTCTTC.

The rearrangement uses TRBV25-1 and TRBJ2-3; 8 bases align to TRBD2. The CDR3 spans 16 residues. After removal of 6 bases from V and 2 bases from J, the junction contained 10 bases not matched to a gene. Germline assignment: CDR1 MGHDK and CDR2 SYGVNS. This CDR3 reads CASRSPGGPVTDTQYF. DNA for the CDR3: TGTGCCAGCAGATCTCCGGGGGGGCCGGTCACAGATACGCAGTATTTT.

The chain has TRBV5-1 and TRBJ2-1; no definite D call. CDR1 and CDR2 (germline): SGHRS, YFSETQ. Trimming shortened V by 2 bases and J by 2 bases, and 8 bases separated the two germline ends. The CDR3 totals 14 residues. The CDR3: CASSFGIPYNEQFF. CDR3 bases: TGCGCCAGCAGCTTCGGAATCCCCTACAATGAGCAGTTCTTC.

This clonotype was seen only a few times. The V call is TRBV12-3 or TRBV12-4, the J call TRBJ1-4, with 8 bases that match TRBD1. The CDR3 sequence is 14 residues long. V trimming: 5 bases; J trimming: 8 bases; junction bases outside the gene matches: 7. CDR3 nucleotide sequence: TGTGCCAGCAGTGATGACAGGGGAGTAGAAAAACTGTTTTTT. Protein sequence: CASSDDRGVEKLFF.

This clonotype was recorded at least ten times. The V gene is TRBV7-6, the J gene TRBJ2-3, with D possibly called TRBD1 or TRBD2 (5 bases each). CDR1 is SGHVS, CDR2 FNYEAQ, per germline. The CDR3 totals 15 residues. Between the trimmed V and J ends, which lost 0 bases and 2 bases, there was a span of 9 bases. The CDR3 loop reads CASSLAQGPTDTQYF. The CDR3 DNA is TGTGCCAGCAGCTTAGCGCAGGGACCCACAGATACGCAGTATTTT.

This clonotype appeared many times. This chain links TRBV5-1 with TRBJ1-6; D is uncertain. This CDR3 is 15 amino acids long. Germline V gene data show CDR1 as SGHRS and CDR2 as YFSETQ. V was trimmed by 0 bases and J by 0 bases, leaving 4 bases between them. CDR3 DNA sequence: TGCGCCAGCAGCTTGGACAGCTCCTATAATTCACCCCTCCACTTT. This codes for CASSLDSSYNSPLHF. Full variable domain (rest looked up from reference TRBV5-1 and TRBJ1-6): KAGVTQTPRYLIKTRGQQVTLSCSPISGHRSVSWYQQTPGQGLQFLFEYFSETQRNKGNFPGRFSGRQFSNSRSEMNVSTLELGDSALYLCASSLDSSYNSPLHFGNGTRLTVT.

The chain couples TRBV7-9 to TRBJ1-2, with TRBD1 matching over 7 bases. With V trimmed by 6 bases and J by 2 bases, 15 bases remained unmatched. CDR3 size: 17 residues. Germline CDR1 reads SEHNR; CDR2 reads FQNEAQ (reference sequence). CDR3 DNA sequence: TGTGCCAGCAGTTTCATCCCTGCCGGGACAGACAACTATGGCTACACCTTC. This translates into CASSFIPAGTDNYGYTF.